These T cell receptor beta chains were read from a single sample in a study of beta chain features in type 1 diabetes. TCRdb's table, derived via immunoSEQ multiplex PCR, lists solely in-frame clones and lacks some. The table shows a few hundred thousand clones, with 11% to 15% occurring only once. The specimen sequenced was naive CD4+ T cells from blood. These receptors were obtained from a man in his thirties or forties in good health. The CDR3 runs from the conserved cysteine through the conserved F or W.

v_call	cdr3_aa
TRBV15	CATSREGQGSYEQYF
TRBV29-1	CSVGQGAGEQYF
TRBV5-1	CASSLASKPTDTQYF
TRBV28	CATLLRLSAEAFF
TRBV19	CASSRSLAGGHNEQFF
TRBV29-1	CSVPGLVRTEAFF
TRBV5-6	CASGEFSGRGLETQYF
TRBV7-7	CASSSGLQETQYF
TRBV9	CASSLTSGGTYEQYF
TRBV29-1	CSVEGTTSGATDTQYF
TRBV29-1	CSVEGQGVMGYTF
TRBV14	CASSQDIGAGVYNEQFF
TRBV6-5	CASSLGPDVGRSLHF
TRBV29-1	CSVRQGDVVYGYTF
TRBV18	CASSGQGPNTGELFF
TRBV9	CASSVAPSTDNYGYTF
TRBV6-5	CATSREINQPQHF
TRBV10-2	CASSGSGELFF
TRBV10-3	CAISGFHGETDTQYF
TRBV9	CASSVRQRQETQYF
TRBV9	CASSVGADSYEQYF
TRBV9	CASSASPGGEQFF
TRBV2	CASSGATGGMNTEAFF
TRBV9	CASSPDRVDEQFF
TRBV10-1	CASSRDKFTDTQYF
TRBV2	CASNTGWSSNQPQHF
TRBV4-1	CASSRAGGYEQFF
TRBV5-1	CASSLGGSGPSTDTQYF
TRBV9	CASSALDRAYEQYF
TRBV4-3	CASSQQKAGPYNEQFF
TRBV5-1	CASSLARDYEQYF